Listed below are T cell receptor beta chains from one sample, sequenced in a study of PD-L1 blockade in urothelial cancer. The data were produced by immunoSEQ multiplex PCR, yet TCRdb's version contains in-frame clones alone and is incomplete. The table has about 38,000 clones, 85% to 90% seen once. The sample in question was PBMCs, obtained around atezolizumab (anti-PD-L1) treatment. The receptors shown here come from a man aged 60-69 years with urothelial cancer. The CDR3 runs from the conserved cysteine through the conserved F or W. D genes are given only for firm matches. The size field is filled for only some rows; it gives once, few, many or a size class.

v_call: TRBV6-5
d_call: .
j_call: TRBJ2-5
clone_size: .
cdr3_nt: TGTGCCAGCAGTTACTCAGGGGAAGAGACCCAGTACTTC
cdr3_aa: CASSYSGEETQYF

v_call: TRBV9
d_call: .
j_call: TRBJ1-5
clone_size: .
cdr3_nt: TGTGCCAGCAGCGTAGACGGGGTTAGCAATCAGCCCCAGCATTTT
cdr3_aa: CASSVDGVSNQPQHF

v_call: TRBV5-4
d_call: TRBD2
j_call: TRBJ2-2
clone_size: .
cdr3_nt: TGTGCCAGCAGCTTCTCTCTACTAGCGGTGAACACCGGGGAGCTGTTTTTT
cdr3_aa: CASSFSLLAVNTGELFF

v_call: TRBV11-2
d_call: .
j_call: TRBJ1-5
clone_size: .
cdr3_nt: TGTGCCAGCAGCTTAGGTAGCTCCGAGAGTCAGCCCCAGCATTTT
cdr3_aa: CASSLGSSESQPQHF

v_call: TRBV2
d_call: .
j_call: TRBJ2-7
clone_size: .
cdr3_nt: TGTGCCAGCAGTGAACAGGGCCCCTACGAGCAGTACTTC
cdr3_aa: CASSEQGPYEQYF

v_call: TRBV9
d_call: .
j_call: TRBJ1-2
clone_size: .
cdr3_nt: TGTGCCAGCAGCGTAGAGGCAGGGGCACACTATGGCTACACCTTC
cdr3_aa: CASSVEAGAHYGYTF

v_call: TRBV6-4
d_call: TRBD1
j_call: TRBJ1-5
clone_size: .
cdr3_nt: TGTGCCAGCAGTGACTCGATTGGGGGACAGAGCAATCAGCCCCAGCATTTT
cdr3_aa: CASSDSIGGQSNQPQHF

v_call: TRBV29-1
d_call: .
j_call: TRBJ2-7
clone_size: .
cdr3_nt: TGCAGCGTCTGGGGCGGGGTCGGCTCAGGCGAGCAGTACTTC
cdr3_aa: CSVWGGVGSGEQYF

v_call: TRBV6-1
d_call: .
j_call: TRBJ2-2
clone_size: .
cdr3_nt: TGTGCCAGCTGGAGACAGAGCAACACCGGGGAGCTGTTTTTT
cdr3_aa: CASWRQSNTGELFF

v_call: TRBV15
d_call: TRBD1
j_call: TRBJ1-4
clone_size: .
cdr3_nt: TGTGCCACCAGCAGAGAAAGTTGGACAGGGTCTAATGAAAAACTGTTTTTT
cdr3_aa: CATSRESWTGSNEKLFF

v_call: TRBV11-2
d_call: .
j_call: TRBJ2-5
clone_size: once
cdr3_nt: TGTGCCAGCAGCCTTAGTACGGGCCAGTACTTC
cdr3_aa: CASSLSTGQYF

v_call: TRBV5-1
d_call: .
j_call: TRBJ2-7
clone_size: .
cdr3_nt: TGCGCCAGCAGCTTCGGAGTCCTCCGGCGGGACGAGCAGTACTTC
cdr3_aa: CASSFGVLRRDEQYF

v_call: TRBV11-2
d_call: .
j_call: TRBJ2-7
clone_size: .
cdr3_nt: TGTGCCAGCAGCTTAGACGGGCATCTCGGGGGGCAGTACTTC
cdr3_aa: CASSLDGHLGGQYF

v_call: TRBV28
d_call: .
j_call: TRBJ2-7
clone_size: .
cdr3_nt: TGTGCCAGCCGGACGGGACTTCAACGCTACGAGCAGTACTTC
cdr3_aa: CASRTGLQRYEQYF

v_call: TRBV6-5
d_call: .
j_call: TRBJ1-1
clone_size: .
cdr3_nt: TGTGCCAGCAGTTACTTGGCAACGACTGAAGCTTTCTTT
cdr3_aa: CASSYLATTEAFF

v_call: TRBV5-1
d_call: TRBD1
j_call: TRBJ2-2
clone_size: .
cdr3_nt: TGCGCCAGCGGACAGGGGTACAACACCGGGGAGCTGTTTTTT
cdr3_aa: CASGQGYNTGELFF

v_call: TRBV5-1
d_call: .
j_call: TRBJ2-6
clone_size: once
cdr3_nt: TGCGCCAGCAGCTTAGGGGGGGAAGGGGCCAACGTCCTGACTTTC
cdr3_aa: CASSLGGEGANVLTF

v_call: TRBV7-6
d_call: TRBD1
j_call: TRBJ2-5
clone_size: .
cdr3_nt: TGTGCCAGCAGTCAAGGACAGGGCCAAGAGACCCAGTACTTC
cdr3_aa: CASSQGQGQETQYF

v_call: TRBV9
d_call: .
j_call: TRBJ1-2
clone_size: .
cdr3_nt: TGTGCCAGCAGTTCCCCGGACACACCTAACTATGGCTACACCTTC
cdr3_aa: CASSSPDTPNYGYTF

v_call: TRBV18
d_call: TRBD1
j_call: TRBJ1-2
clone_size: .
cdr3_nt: TGTGCCAGCTCACCCACAGGGGGCCAGGGTGGCTACACCTTC
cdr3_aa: CASSPTGGQGGYTF

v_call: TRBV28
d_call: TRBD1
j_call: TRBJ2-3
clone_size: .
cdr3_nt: TGTGCCAGCAGTTTCCGACAGGGTTTGCAGTATTTT
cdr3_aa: CASSFRQGLQYF

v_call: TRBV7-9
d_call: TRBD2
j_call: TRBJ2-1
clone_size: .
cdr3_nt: TGTGCCAGCAGCCGGGGACTAGAGGCCTACAATGAGCAGTTCTTC
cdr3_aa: CASSRGLEAYNEQFF

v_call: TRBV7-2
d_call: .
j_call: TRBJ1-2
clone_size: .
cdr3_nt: TGTGCCAGCAGCTTAGATGCGGGAAGACTTGGCTACACCTTC
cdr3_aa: CASSLDAGRLGYTF

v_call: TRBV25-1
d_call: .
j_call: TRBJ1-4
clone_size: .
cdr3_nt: TGTGCCAGCAGTGAATGGAGCCGACTGAATGAAAAACTGTTTTTT
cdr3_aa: CASSEWSRLNEKLFF

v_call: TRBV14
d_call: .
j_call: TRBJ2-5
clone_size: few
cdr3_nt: TGTGCCAGCAGCCAAGGCTATGGGGTCGGGGAGGAGACCCAGTACTTC
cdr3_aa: CASSQGYGVGEETQYF

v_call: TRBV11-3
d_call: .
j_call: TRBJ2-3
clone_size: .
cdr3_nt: TGTGCCAGCAGCTTAGCGGGCCAGGGTGGCGGCACAGATACGCAGTATTTT
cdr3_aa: CASSLAGQGGGTDTQYF

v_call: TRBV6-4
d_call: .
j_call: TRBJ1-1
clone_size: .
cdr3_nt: TGTGCCAGCAGTGTGGAGACTAGTACTGAAGCTTTCTTT
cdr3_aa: CASSVETSTEAFF

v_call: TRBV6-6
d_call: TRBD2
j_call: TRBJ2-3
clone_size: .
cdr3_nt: TGTGCCAGCAGTAACCGACTAGCGGGGGGGTTGGAGTATTTT
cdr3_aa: CASSNRLAGGLEYF

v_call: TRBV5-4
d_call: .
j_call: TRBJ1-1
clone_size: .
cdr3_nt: TGTGCCAGCAGCTTGGGGGGAAGGGGGTCAGGCACTGAAGCTTTCTTT
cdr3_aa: CASSLGGRGSGTEAFF

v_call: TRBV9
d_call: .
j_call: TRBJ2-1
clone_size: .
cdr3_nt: TGTGCCAGCAGCGTAGCAGCGGTTTGGGACAATGAGCAGTTCTTC
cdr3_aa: CASSVAAVWDNEQFF

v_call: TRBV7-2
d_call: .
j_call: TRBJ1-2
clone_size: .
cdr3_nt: .
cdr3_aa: CASSLVFGPGLGYTF

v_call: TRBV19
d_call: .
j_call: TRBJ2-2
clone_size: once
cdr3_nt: TGTGCCAGTAGTATAGGGGCCAGATACACCGGGGAGCTGTTTTTT
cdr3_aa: CASSIGARYTGELFF

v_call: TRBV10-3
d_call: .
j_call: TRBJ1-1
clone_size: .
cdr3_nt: TGTGCCATCAGTGAGTCAAGGGGTCTCACTGAAGCTTTCTTT
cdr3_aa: CAISESRGLTEAFF

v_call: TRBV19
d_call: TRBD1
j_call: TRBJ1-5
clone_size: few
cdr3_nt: TGTGCCAGTAGTATTGACAGGGCCCAGCATTTT
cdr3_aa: CASSIDRAQHF

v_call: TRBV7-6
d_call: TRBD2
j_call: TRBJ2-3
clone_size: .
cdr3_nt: TGTGCCAGCAGCCCTCATCCTAGCGGGACCAGCACAGATACGCAGTATTTT
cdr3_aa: CASSPHPSGTSTDTQYF

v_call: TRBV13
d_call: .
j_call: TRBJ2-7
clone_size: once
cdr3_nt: TGTGCCAGCAGCTTAGGCCGGACAGCCGGGTACGAGCAGTACTTC
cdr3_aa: CASSLGRTAGYEQYF

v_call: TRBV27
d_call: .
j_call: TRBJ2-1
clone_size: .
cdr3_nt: TGTGCCAGCAGCCCTCCCCGTTACAATGAGCAGTTCTTC
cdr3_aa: CASSPPRYNEQFF

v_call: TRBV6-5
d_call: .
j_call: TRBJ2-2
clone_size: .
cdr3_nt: TGTGCCAGCAGTCATGGACAGTTCACCGGGGAGCTGTTTTTT
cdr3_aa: CASSHGQFTGELFF

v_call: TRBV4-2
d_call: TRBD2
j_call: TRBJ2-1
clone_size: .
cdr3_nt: TGTGCCAGCAGCCAAGTCGGCGGGAGGGCCTACGTTGAGCAGTTCTTC
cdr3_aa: CASSQVGGRAYVEQFF

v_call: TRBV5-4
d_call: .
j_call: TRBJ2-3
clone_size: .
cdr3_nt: TGTGCCAGCAGCCGAGGATTAGAACCCGTGGATACGCAGTATTTT
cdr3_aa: CASSRGLEPVDTQYF

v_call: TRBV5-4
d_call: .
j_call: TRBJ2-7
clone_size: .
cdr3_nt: TGTGCCAGCAGCCCCGGGCCGGGAGACTACGAGCAGTACTTC
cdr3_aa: CASSPGPGDYEQYF

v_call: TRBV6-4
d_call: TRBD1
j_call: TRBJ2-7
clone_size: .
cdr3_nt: TGTGCCAGCAGTGAATCGGGACAGGGGTTCTCCGAGCAGTACTTC
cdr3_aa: CASSESGQGFSEQYF

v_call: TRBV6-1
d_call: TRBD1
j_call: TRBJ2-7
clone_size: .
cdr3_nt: TGTGCCAGCACCCTAACAGGGGGTCCCTCCTACGAGCAGTACTTC
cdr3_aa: CASTLTGGPSYEQYF

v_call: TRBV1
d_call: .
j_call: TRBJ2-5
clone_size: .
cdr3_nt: TGCACCAGCAGCCAAGAAAACCCGGGAGTCCGAGGTATAAAGAGAGAGACCCAGTACTTC
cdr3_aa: CTSSQENPGVRGIKRETQYF

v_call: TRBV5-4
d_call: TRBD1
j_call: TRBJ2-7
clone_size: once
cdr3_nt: TGTGCCAGCAGCTTCACCGGGACAGGGTACGAGCAGTACTTC
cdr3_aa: CASSFTGTGYEQYF

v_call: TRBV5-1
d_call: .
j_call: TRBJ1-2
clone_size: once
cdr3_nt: TGCGCCAGCAGCTTGGGAGCAGGACTCTATGGCTACACCTTC
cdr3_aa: CASSLGAGLYGYTF

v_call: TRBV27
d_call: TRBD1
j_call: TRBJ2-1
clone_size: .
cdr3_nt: TGTGCCAGCAGTTCACGGACAGGGCGTCGCAATGAGCAGTTCTTC
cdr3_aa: CASSSRTGRRNEQFF

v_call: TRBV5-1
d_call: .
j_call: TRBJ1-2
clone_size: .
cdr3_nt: TGCGCCAGCAGCTTGGACAGGGTATCGGCCGGCTACACCTTC
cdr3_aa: CASSLDRVSAGYTF

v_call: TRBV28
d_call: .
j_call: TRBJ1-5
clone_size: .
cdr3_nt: TGTGCCAGCAGTTTATTCCCTATAGGCAATCAGCCCCAGCATTTT
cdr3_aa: CASSLFPIGNQPQHF

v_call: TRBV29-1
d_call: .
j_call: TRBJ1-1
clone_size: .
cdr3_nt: TGCAGCGACTCTGAAGCTTTCTTT
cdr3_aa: CSDSEAFF

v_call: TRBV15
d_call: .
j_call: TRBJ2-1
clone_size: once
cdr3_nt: TGTGCCACCAGCAGAGATCGTAGCGGTCTTGGCTCCTACAATGAGCAGTTCTTC
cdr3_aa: CATSRDRSGLGSYNEQFF

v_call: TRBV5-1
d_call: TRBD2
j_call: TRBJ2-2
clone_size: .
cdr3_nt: TGCGCCAGCAGCTTGCAATTATTAGCGGGAGAAGGGACCGGGGAGCTGTTTTTT
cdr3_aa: CASSLQLLAGEGTGELFF

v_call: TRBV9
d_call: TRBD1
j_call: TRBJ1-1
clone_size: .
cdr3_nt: TGTGCCAGCAGGCCCCAACAGGGGGCGCACACTGAAGCTTTCTTT
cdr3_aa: CASRPQQGAHTEAFF

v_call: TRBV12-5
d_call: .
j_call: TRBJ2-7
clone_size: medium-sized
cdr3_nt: TGTGCTAGTGGTTTGGTACGAGGAGGCGTCTACGAGCAGTACTTC
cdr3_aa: CASGLVRGGVYEQYF

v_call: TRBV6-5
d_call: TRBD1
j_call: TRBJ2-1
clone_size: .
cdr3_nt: TGTGCCAGCAGTTCCAGGGACAGGGGGCGGCACAATGAGCAGTTCTTC
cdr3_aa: CASSSRDRGRHNEQFF

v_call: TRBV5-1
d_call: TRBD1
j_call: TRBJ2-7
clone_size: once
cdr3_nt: TGCGCCAGCAGCTTATTGGACAGGGAAACCTACGAGCAGTACTTC
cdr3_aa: CASSLLDRETYEQYF

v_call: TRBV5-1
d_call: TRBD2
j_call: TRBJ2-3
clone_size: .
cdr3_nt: TGCGCCAGCAGCTCGGGACTAGCGGGAGGAGATACGCAGTATTTT
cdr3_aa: CASSSGLAGGDTQYF

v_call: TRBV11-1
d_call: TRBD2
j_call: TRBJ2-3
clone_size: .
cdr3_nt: TGTGCCAGCAGCTCCCGGGGGGGATCCCTTTCCGATACGCAGTATTTT
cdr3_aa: CASSSRGGSLSDTQYF